This T cell receptor (beta chain) was found in a study of T cells in Graves' hyperthyroidism and ophthalmopathy. Study-wide context: Peripheral blood was acquired at first diagnosis, ahead of any therapy whatsoever. Study findings and constraints: Ophthalmopathy prediction by the model preceded onset by a median roughly 6 months. Most clonotypes that expanded in the thyroid above 0.001 also showed up in blood.

This clonotype showed up just once. Its antigen is undetermined. Patients with ophthalmopathy all had a Clinical Activity Score of at least 3, a NOSPECS grade of at least 4 and duration under 3 months. From germline, CDR1 is MNHEY and CDR2 SVGEGT. This CDR3 region has 16 residues. V shed 6 bases and J 6 bases; nucleotides not matched to a gene: 14. Amplification of TCR beta CDR3 regions used RNA as the template. The HTBI set primed first-round TCR CDR3 RT-PCR. TCRdb processed the multiplex PCR reads anew with MiXCR; each CDR3 protein has one entry. Here the sample spans approximately 400,000 distinct CDR3 sequences, about 14% being singletons.

The chain joins TRBV6-2 or TRBV6-3 to TRBJ2-1; TRBD2 agrees at 7 bases. What was sequenced was blood. The receptor was derived from a man aged 50-59 years with Graves' ophthalmopathy. The CDR3 region has the DNA TGTGCCAGCAGCCAAGCGGGGCATAACGGCCGCAATGAGCAGTTCTTC. Protein sequence: CASSQAGHNGRNEQFF.